Listed below are T cell receptor beta chains from one sample, sequenced in a study of cytomegalovirus exposure and HLA in healthy donors. Only in-frame clones appear in the TCRdb table, and some are missing; sequencing was by immunoSEQ multiplex PCR. The repertoire consists of under 140,000 clones, with around 87% occurring once and the leading ten covering approximately 1.8%. Sequenced input: PBMCs. The receptors come from a middle-aged man in good health and CMV-seronegative. The CDR3 runs from the conserved cysteine through the conserved F or W. The D gene is left open where the match is weak. Some rows have no size entry. The others give once, few or many, or a class for an expanded clone.

.,TRBJ2-2,TRBD2,TRBV7-8,TGTGCCAGCAGCTTAGTACTAGCGGGGGCCGGGACCGGGGAGCTGTTTTTT,CASSLVLAGAGTGELFF
.,TRBJ1-6,TRBD1,TRBV27,TGTGCCAGCAGTCTACGTCCTGGACAGGCTGATTCACCCCTCCACTTT,CASSLRPGQADSPLHF
.,TRBJ2-7,.,TRBV4-3,TGCGCCAGCAGCCAGGGACAAATCTACGAGCAGTACTTC,CASSQGQIYEQYF
.,TRBJ1-3,.,TRBV9,TGTGCCAGCAGCGCACTGGGGGCGGACTCTGGAAACACCATATATTTT,CASSALGADSGNTIYF
.,TRBJ2-3,TRBD1,TRBV28,TGTGCCAGCACCTCGACAGGGAGTCCAGATACGCAGTATTTT,CASTSTGSPDTQYF
.,TRBJ2-1,TRBD1,TRBV7-8,TGTGCCAGCATACAGGGGAATGAGCAGTTCTTC,CASIQGNEQFF
.,TRBJ1-1,TRBD1,TRBV28,TGTGCCAGCAGTTTACAGGGGGACACTGAAGCTTTCTTT,CASSLQGDTEAFF
.,TRBJ1-2,.,TRBV5-1,TGCGCCAGCAGCTTGGGGTGGGGAGATGGCTACACCTTC,CASSLGWGDGYTF
.,TRBJ1-5,.,TRBV6-5,TGTGCCAGCGCGGATGGCTATAGCAATCAGCCCCAGCATTTT,CASADGYSNQPQHF
.,TRBJ1-2,TRBD1,TRBV6-5,TGTGCCAGCGGGGACAGGCAATCTAACTATGGCTACACCTTC,CASGDRQSNYGYTF
.,TRBJ2-1,TRBD2,TRBV25-1,TGTGCCAGTGCGGCGGGAGCCTACAATGAGCAGTTCTTC,CASAAGAYNEQFF
.,TRBJ2-5,TRBD2,TRBV28,TGTGCCAGCAGTTTAGGGTTTAGCGGGGGCCGGGGGACCCAGTACTTC,CASSLGFSGGRGTQYF
.,TRBJ2-1,TRBD2,TRBV7-2,TGTGCCAGCAGGGGCCCCGGGACTAGCGGTATGAATGAGCAGTTCTTC,CASRGPGTSGMNEQFF
once,TRBJ2-5,TRBD1,TRBV4-1,TGCGCCACCAGACTCAACCGGGACAGGGACTTTGGGTACCAGTACTTC,CATRLNRDRDFGYQYF
.,TRBJ2-7,TRBD2,TRBV4-2,TGTGCCAGCAGCCTCGAGCTGGCGGGGGGCCGGTCCTACGAGCAGTACTTC,CASSLELAGGRSYEQYF
.,TRBJ2-7,TRBD1,TRBV25-1,TGTGCCAGCAGTCTCGGACAGGGGAACGAGCAGTACTTC,CASSLGQGNEQYF
.,TRBJ2-7,.,TRBV18,TGTGCCAGCTCACCGACCGAGACAACCTACGAGCAGTACTTC,CASSPTETTYEQYF
.,TRBJ1-1,TRBD1,TRBV5-4,TGTGCCAGCAGCCGGACAGGGGGCACTATTGAAGCTTTCTTT,CASSRTGGTIEAFF
.,TRBJ2-1,TRBD1,TRBV29-1,TGCAGCGTTGAATACCAGACAGGGAAATTCCCAGAGCAGTTCTTC,CSVEYQTGKFPEQFF
.,TRBJ1-4,.,TRBV5-1,TGCGCCAGCAGCCCGGGGAGGGGAACAACTAATGAAAAACTGTTTTTT,CASSPGRGTTNEKLFF
.,TRBJ2-7,.,TRBV7-9,TGTGGTACGAGGTGGGGGGAGGACGAGCAGTACTTC,CGTRWGEDEQYF
.,TRBJ1-6,.,TRBV2,TGTGCCAGCATGCGCTCAGGGGATCACTATAATTCACCCCTCCACTTT,CASMRSGDHYNSPLHF
.,TRBJ1-1,.,TRBV30,TGTGCCTGGAGTAATATGGCTCGCGCTTTCTTT,CAWSNMARAFF
.,TRBJ2-2,.,TRBV30,TGTGCCTGGAGTACGGTCGGGTCCGGGGAGCTGTTTTTT,CAWSTVGSGELFF
.,TRBJ1-5,.,TRBV28,TGTGCCAGCAGGCCTACGGGGTGGCATCAGCCCCAGCATTTT,CASRPTGWHQPQHF